The rows below give T cell receptor beta chains drawn from one sample of a study of a mutant IDH1 vaccine in newly diagnosed glioma. This table comes from immunoSEQ multiplex PCR, and its TCRdb copy is limited to in-frame clones, with some not included. The sample has around 30,000 clones, roughly 80% seen once. No antigens are known for them. Here the sequenced sample was PBMCs, taken from a glioma patient whose treatment included an IDH1 peptide vaccine. The receptors originated from a woman under 30 with glioma. Both conserved end residues are part of each CDR3. The D gene is left open where the match is weak. The size of a clone is reported for some rows only, either as once, few or many, or as a class for expanded clones.

TRBV2	.	.	TRBJ1-4	TGTGCCAGCAGTTTTGGGCAGGTTGGAGAAAAACTGTTTTTT	CASSFGQVGEKLFF
TRBV4-2	.	once	TRBJ2-5	TGTGCCAGCAGCCAGGATCCTATGTTCCAAGAGACCCAGTACTTC	CASSQDPMFQETQYF
TRBV5-6	TRBD1	.	TRBJ2-7	TGTGCCAGCAGCTTGTTCGCAGGACAGGGTATCTACGAGCAGTACTTC	CASSLFAGQGIYEQYF
TRBV19	.	.	TRBJ1-3	TGTGCCAGTAGACAGGGTTTCTCTGGAAACACCATATATTTT	CASRQGFSGNTIYF
TRBV5-6	TRBD1	few	TRBJ1-5	TGTGCCAGCAGCCTCATGCACACAGGGGGGAAGCAGCCCCAGCATTTT	CASSLMHTGGKQPQHF
TRBV5-1	.	.	TRBJ2-7	TGCGCCAGCAGCTTGGATTTTTCGGGCTATAGCTCCTACGAGCAGTACTTC	CASSLDFSGYSSYEQYF
TRBV4-1	.	few	TRBJ1-1	TGCGCCAGCAGCCCGCCGGGCCTGAACACTGAAGCTTTCTTT	CASSPPGLNTEAFF
TRBV5-6	TRBD2	.	TRBJ2-2	TGTGCCAGCAGCTTGGTGGGGACTAGCGGCACCGGGGAGCTGTTTTTT	CASSLVGTSGTGELFF
TRBV6-1	.	.	TRBJ1-3	TGTGCCAGCAGAGAAATCCGGGACACCATATATTTT	CASREIRDTIYF
TRBV6-6	TRBD2	.	TRBJ2-5	TGTGCCAGCAGGGGACTAGAAGAGACCCAGTACTTC	CASRGLEETQYF
TRBV19	.	.	TRBJ2-1	TGTGCCAGTAGTATAGATCCCGATGGCGGGACGGGCAATGAGCAGTTCTTC	CASSIDPDGGTGNEQFF
TRBV5-1	.	once	TRBJ2-2	TGCGCCAGCAGCTTTATAAGCGTCACCGGGGAGCTGTTTTTT	CASSFISVTGELFF
TRBV5-3	.	.	TRBJ1-2	TGTGCCAGAAGCTTGGCCTCACTGGACAGCCTTAACTATGGCTACACCTTC	CARSLASLDSLNYGYTF
TRBV12-5	.	once	TRBJ1-1	TGTGCTAGTGGTTTGGTACGGGGGACAGAAGCTTTCTTT	CASGLVRGTEAFF
TRBV19	.	.	TRBJ2-2	TGTGCCAGTAGTATAGACCCCAGGCCTGGGGGTGGCACCGGGGAGCTGTTTTTT	CASSIDPRPGGGTGELFF